One and the same sample provided the 31 T cell receptor beta chains below, sequenced in a study of regulatory T cells in long-lasting Graves disease. Arm-PCR of CDR3 regions and iRepertoire HTBI primers were used to build TCR beta libraries. MiXCR was run by TCRdb on the multiplex PCR reads, yielding one entry per CDR3 protein. The sample holds almost 450,000 distinct CDR3 sequences, about 15% seen once. Time point in this sample: newly diagnosed GD, antithyroid drugs for less than 3 months. Generation of the TCR library employed RNA extracted from PBMCs. This sample was also put to use in a study of T cells in Graves' hyperthyroidism and ophthalmopathy.

This material consisted of peripheral blood mononuclear cells (PBMCs), taken at new diagnosis, from a patient treated with antithyroid drugs. These receptors were collected from a woman younger than 45 with Graves disease.

A remark on this clonotype: The likely explanation is a read error, given a far larger clone one base away. This chain joins TRBV6-5 and TRBJ1-6; D is unresolved. This CDR3 region has 13 residues. Germline loops: CDR1 MNHEY, CDR2 SVGAGI. The CDR3 reads CASSLVPNLPLHF. The CDR3 DNA sequence: TGTGCCAGCAGTTTAGTACCCAATTTACCCCTCCACTTT.

This clonotype was seen repeatedly, ten times or more. The chain is built from TRBV4-2 and TRBJ2-1, with D unresolved. CDR3 size: 14 residues. Trimming pared 7 bases from V and 8 bases from J, leaving 18 bases between. Germline-derived CDR1 and CDR2 are LGHNA and YNFKEQ. CDR3: CASTSAASRDEQFF. In DNA form, the CDR3 reads TGTGCCAGCACCTCAGCTGCGTCTCGGGATGAGCAGTTCTTC.

At least ten counts were recorded for this clonotype. The chain carries TRBV2 and TRBJ2-7; D is ambiguous. The CDR3 contains 12 residues. The V gene lost 1 base and the J gene lost 8 bases, with 9 bases spanning the gap. The germline V gene encodes CDR1 SNHLY and CDR2 FYNNEI. DNA for the CDR3: TGTGCCAGCAGTGAAGGGACGGAGAAGCAGTACTTC. This gives the protein CASSEGTEKQYF.

This clonotype was seen ten or more times. Here the CDR3 DNA reads TGTGCCACCAGGGACAAACTGGCCTACGAGCAGTACTTC. Protein sequence: CATRDKLAYEQYF. The rearrangement uses TRBV6-1 and TRBJ2-7, with D maybe TRBD1 (6 bases). This CDR3 contains 13 residues. V was cut by 10 bases and J by 2 bases, with 15 bases left in between. Germline CDR1 is MNHNS and CDR2 is SASEGT.

V and J are TRBV19 and TRBJ2-2; 9 bases line up with TRBD1. This CDR3 has 17 residues. The trim removed 3 bases at V and 4 bases at J, leaving 9 bases unmatched. Germline CDR1 LNHDA, CDR2 SQIVND (reference sequence). This CDR3 is CASSILTGQGRTGELFF. CDR3 bases: TGTGCCAGTAGTATCCTCACGGGACAGGGTCGCACCGGGGAGCTGTTTTTT.

The chain carries TRBV7-2 and TRBJ1-2; tentative D call: TRBD1 (5 bases). Germline V gene lookup returns CDR1 SGHTA and CDR2 FQGNSA. This CDR3 is built from 15 residues. V lost 1 base to trimming and J lost 2 bases, with 11 bases between them. CDR3 in DNA: TGTGCCAGCAGCTTAGTTCAGGGACCGAACTATGGCTACACCTTC. It translates to CASSLVQGPNYGYTF.

This clonotype was seen ten or more times. The CDR3 region has the DNA TGTGCCAGCTCACCACCTCCCGGGACCCAAGAGACCCAGTACTTC. It yields the protein CASSPPPGTQETQYF. The chain is built from TRBV18 and TRBJ2-5; D could derive from TRBD1 or TRBD2 (5 bases each). The germline V gene has CDR1 KGHSH and CDR2 LQKENI. The V end was cut by 0 bases, the J end by 1 base, with 9 bases between. The CDR3 covers 15 residues.

This clonotype was seen ten or more times. The chain links TRBV6-2 or TRBV6-3 to TRBJ2-7; the D gene is possibly TRBD2 (6 bases). Germline V gives CDR1 MNHEY, CDR2 SVGEGT. Trimming pared 5 bases from V and 3 bases from J, leaving 17 bases between. This CDR3 spans 15 amino acids. The CDR3: CASSESPEGGYEQYF. The CDR3 DNA reads TGTGCCAGCAGTGAATCCCCGGAGGGAGGCTACGAGCAGTACTTC.

The chain links TRBV29-1 to TRBJ1-5, with D uncertain. CDR3 length: 13 residues. Germline V gives CDR1 SQVTM, CDR2 ANQGSEA. V was clipped by 7 bases and J by 3 bases, with 13 bases between them. CDR3 in DNA: TGCAGCGCCGTGGACCGGCCCAATCAGCCCCAGCATTTT. Translating gives CSAVDRPNQPQHF. Based on the CDR3 plus reference TRBV29-1 and TRBJ1-5, the full variable domain is SAVISQKPSRDICQRGTSLTIQCQVDSQVTMMFWYRQQPGQSLTLIATANQGSEATYESGFVIDKFPISRPNLTFSTLTVSNMSPEDSSIYLCSAVDRPNQPQHFGDGTRLSIL.

The genes are TRBV7-9 and TRBJ1-2, with TRBD1 identical over 10 bases. In germline, CDR1 is SEHNR, CDR2 FQNEAQ (reference sequence). The CDR3 sequence is 14 residues long. After removal of 4 bases from V and 4 bases from J, the junction contained 3 bases not matched to a gene. As DNA, the CDR3 is TGTGCCAGCAGCTCCTGGACAGGGGGCTATGGCTACACCTTC. As protein: CASSSWTGGYGYTF.

The table lists this clonotype with many counts. The V gene is TRBV12-3 or TRBV12-4, the J gene TRBJ2-1, with 10 bases lining up with TRBD2. This CDR3 comprises 17 residues. The V and J ends lost 0 bases and 3 bases, in that order; junction bases with no gene match: 5. CDR3 protein: CASSLAQGLASYNEQFF. DNA of the CDR3: TGTGCCAGCAGTTTAGCGCAGGGACTAGCGAGCTACAATGAGCAGTTCTTC.

The table lists this clonotype with many counts. The chain joins TRBV28 to TRBJ2-1; D unresolved. V dropped 2 bases and J dropped 5 bases, with 10 bases sitting between them. This CDR3 spans 14 amino acids. Germline CDR1 is MDHEN and CDR2 is SYDVKM. CDR3: CASSLRVVNNEQFF. CDR3 in DNA: TGTGCCAGCAGTTTAAGGGTAGTAAACAATGAGCAGTTCTTC. The variable domain in full, completed from reference TRBV28 and TRBJ2-1, reads DVKVTQSSRYLVKRTGEKVFLECVQDMDHENMFWYRQDPGLGLRLIYFSYDVKMKEKGDIPEGYSVSREKKERFSLILESASTNQTSMYLCASSLRVVNNEQFFGPGTRLTVL.

This clonotype was counted ten times or more. The chain has TRBV7-8 and TRBJ2-7, with D perhaps TRBD1 (5 bases). This CDR3 comprises 11 residues. V lost 5 bases to trimming and J lost 7 bases, with 9 bases between them. CDR1 and CDR2 (germline): SGHVS, FQNEAQ. The CDR3 DNA sequence: TGTGCCAGCAGCCAAAGACAGGAGCAGTACTTC. Protein: CASSQRQEQYF.

This clonotype was counted at least ten times. V gene TRBV3-1 combines with J gene TRBJ1-1; tentatively, D is TRBD1 (5 bases). Trimming cost V 2 bases and J 4 bases, with 8 bases left between them. Germline V gives CDR1 LGHDT, CDR2 YNNKEL (reference sequence). The CDR3 consists of 13 residues. The CDR3 DNA follows: TGTGCCAGCAGCCAAAGGGGAGCCACTGAAGCTTTCTTT. Its translation: CASSQRGATEAFF.

This chain uses TRBV9 with TRBJ2-2; tentatively, D is TRBD1 (5 bases). Germline V gene data show CDR1 as SGDLS and CDR2 as YYNGEE. V was clipped by 4 bases and J by 6 bases, with 19 bases between them. The CDR3 has 16 amino acids. CDR3: CASSYVTDKGSGELFF. In DNA, the CDR3 is TGTGCCAGCAGCTATGTGACAGATAAGGGTTCCGGGGAGCTGTTTTTT.

This clonotype was observed many times. The V call is TRBV11-2, the J call TRBJ2-7; 8 bases align to TRBD1. This CDR3 has 16 residues. After removal of 4 bases from V and 0 bases from J, the junction contained 8 bases not matched to a gene. Looked up from germline, CDR1 is SGHAT and CDR2 is FQNNGV. CDR3 sequence: CASSSRRQGASYEQYF. CDR3 bases: TGTGCCAGCAGCTCAAGGCGGCAGGGGGCCTCCTACGAGCAGTACTTC.

The sample holds many counts of this clonotype. The J gene is TRBJ1-1, the V gene TRBV2; D is uncertain. Trimming pared 6 bases from V and 0 bases from J, leaving 8 bases between. Germline loops: CDR1 SNHLY, CDR2 FYNNEI. This CDR3 is 13 amino acids long. The CDR3 loop reads CASRELLNTEAFF. The CDR3 nucleotides read TGTGCCAGCAGGGAGTTATTGAACACTGAAGCTTTCTTT.

The chain uses TRBV5-6 and TRBJ1-2; 7 bases are a match to TRBD1. Germline V lookup: CDR1 SGHDT, CDR2 YYEEEE. The length of the CDR3 is 16 residues. V trimming: 1 base; J trimming: 1 base; junction bases outside the gene matches: 7. CDR3 region: CASSLFPRDSNYGYTF. For the CDR3, the DNA is TGTGCCAGCAGCTTGTTCCCCCGGGACAGTAACTATGGCTACACCTTC.

This clonotype was seen more than once but under ten times. The CDR3 coding sequence is TGTGCCAGCAGCTTAGCCGAGGCGGCTCGAGGCTACACCTTC. As protein: CASSLAEAARGYTF. This rearrangement joins TRBV7-2 to TRBJ1-2; D call uncertain. The CDR3 spans 14 residues. Per germline, CDR1 SGHTA and CDR2 FQGNSA. V shed 0 bases and J shed 8 bases, with 13 bases lying between them.

About this clonotype: A read error may be the cause here, since a much bigger clone is one base away. J is TRBJ2-7 and V is TRBV20-1, with TRBD2 matching over 9 bases. In germline, CDR1 is DFQATT, CDR2 SNEGSKA (reference sequence). This CDR3 comprises 14 residues. The CDR3 DNA is TGCAGTACTAGACGACTAGCGGACTCCTACGAGCAGTACTTC. Its translation is CSTRRLADSYEQYF.

The rearrangement uses TRBV5-1 and TRBJ2-5; possibly TRBD1 or TRBD2 for D (5 bases each). In germline, CDR1 is SGHRS, CDR2 YFSETQ. This CDR3 spans 14 amino acids. V was trimmed by 2 bases and J by 2 bases, leaving 10 bases between them. The CDR3 nucleotides read TGCGCCAGCAGCTTCAGGGAGTCGCAAGAGACCCAGTACTTC. This encodes CASSFRESQETQYF.

There are many counts of this clonotype. The rearrangement uses TRBV7-3 and TRBJ1-1; the D is unclear. The CDR3 is 14 amino acids. Germline CDR1 reads SGHTA; CDR2 reads FQGTGA. V gave up 2 bases and J gave up 0 bases, with 7 bases separating them. The chain's CDR3 is CASSLEALNTEAFF. CDR3 coding DNA: TGTGCCAGCAGCTTAGAGGCTCTGAACACTGAAGCTTTCTTT. The whole variable domain, filled in from reference TRBV7-3 and TRBJ1-1, reads GAGVSQTPSNKVTEKGKYVELRCDPISGHTALYWYRQSLGQGPEFLIYFQGTGAADDSGLPNDRFFAVRPEGSVSTLKIQRTERGDSAVYLCASSLEALNTEAFFGQGTRLTVV.

Details on this clonotype: A far larger clone is off by one base, so a read error is likely. The rearrangement uses TRBV6-2 or TRBV6-3 and TRBJ1-1, with 9 bases identical to TRBD2. The closer fit of TRBJ2-2 to the DNA end suggests the J call may be wrong. This CDR3 has 15 residues. Germline CDR1 MNHEY, CDR2 SVGEGT. In nucleotides, the CDR3 is TGTGCCAGCATCTCAGGACTAGCGAACACCAGGGAGCTGTTTTTT. This sequence encodes CASISGLANTRELFF.

The sample holds many counts of this clonotype. The J gene is TRBJ2-1, the V gene TRBV5-1; D ambiguous. CDR1 is SGHRS, CDR2 YFSETQ, per germline. The V and J ends lost 8 bases and 2 bases respectively, with 11 bases between them. The CDR3 has 13 amino acids. CDR3 sequence reads: CASSGLAYNEQFF. The CDR3 DNA reads as TGCGCCAGTTCCGGGTTAGCCTACAATGAGCAGTTCTTC.

This chain uses TRBV7-2 with TRBJ2-1; no clear D. The V and J ends lost 6 bases and 13 bases respectively, with 13 bases between them. The CDR3 is 11 amino acids. Germline V CDR1 and CDR2: SGHTA, FQGNSA. CDR3 in amino acids: CASRTEAEQFF. The DNA of the CDR3 is TGTGCCAGCAGAACCGAGGCTGAACAGTTCTTC.

This clonotype was counted ten times or more. The V gene is TRBV30, the J gene TRBJ1-5; D uncertain. This CDR3 comprises 12 residues. The V gene lost 0 bases and the J gene lost 7 bases, with 7 bases spanning the gap. CDR1 and CDR2 from the germline V gene are GTSNPN and SVGIG (reference sequence). CDR3: CAWSVSGQPQHF. CDR3 coding DNA: TGTGCCTGGAGTGTATCCGGGCAGCCCCAGCATTTT.

This clonotype was found many times. The genes are TRBV19 and TRBJ2-7; possibly TRBD2 for D (5 bases). V lost 6 bases and J 0 bases, leaving 12 bases between the germline ends. This CDR3 is 14 amino acids long. Germline loops: CDR1 LNHDA, CDR2 SQIVND (reference sequence). CDR3: CASSSSGVSYEQYF. CDR3 in DNA: TGTGCCAGTAGCTCAAGCGGAGTCTCCTACGAGCAGTACTTC.

This clonotype has a handful of counts. This chain joins TRBV18 and TRBJ2-5; D ambiguous. Germline V gives CDR1 KGHSH, CDR2 LQKENI. The germline V and J ends were trimmed by 10 bases and 3 bases, with 15 bases remaining between them. The CDR3 has 13 residues. In DNA form, the CDR3 reads TGTGCCACCCACGGGCCCGAGGAAGAGACCCAGTACTTC. Translated, it gives CATHGPEEETQYF.

This clonotype was seen at least ten times. The rearrangement links TRBV20-1 to TRBJ2-5, with D perhaps TRBD1 or TRBD2 (5 bases each). The V end lost 4 bases, the J end lost 5 bases, and 20 bases lay between the germline ends. The CDR3 has 15 residues. Germline V gene data show CDR1 as DFQATT and CDR2 as SNEGSKA (reference sequence). DNA of the CDR3: TGCAGTGCTATAGAAGGGGACCCCTTTGGGGAGACCCAGTACTTC. Protein product: CSAIEGDPFGETQYF.

This clonotype was picked up many times. This chain links TRBV5-5 with TRBJ1-1; D is ambiguous. CDR3 length: 15 residues. V dropped 0 bases and J dropped 0 bases, with 9 bases sitting between them. CDR1 is SGHKS, CDR2 YYEKEE, per germline (reference sequence). CDR3 DNA: TGTGCCAGCAGCTTGGCATTAGGGATGAACACTGAAGCTTTCTTT. It codes for CASSLALGMNTEAFF.

This clonotype was counted between two and nine times. V usage is TRBV6-9 and J usage is TRBJ2-5, with D hard to call. Trimming cost V 3 bases and J 4 bases, with 21 bases left between them. Germline CDR1 is MNHGY and CDR2 is SVAAGI. The CDR3 sequence is 17 residues long. This CDR3 reads CASSYSPYESWGETQYF. In DNA, the CDR3 is TGTGCCAGCAGTTACTCACCCTATGAGAGCTGGGGAGAGACCCAGTACTTC.